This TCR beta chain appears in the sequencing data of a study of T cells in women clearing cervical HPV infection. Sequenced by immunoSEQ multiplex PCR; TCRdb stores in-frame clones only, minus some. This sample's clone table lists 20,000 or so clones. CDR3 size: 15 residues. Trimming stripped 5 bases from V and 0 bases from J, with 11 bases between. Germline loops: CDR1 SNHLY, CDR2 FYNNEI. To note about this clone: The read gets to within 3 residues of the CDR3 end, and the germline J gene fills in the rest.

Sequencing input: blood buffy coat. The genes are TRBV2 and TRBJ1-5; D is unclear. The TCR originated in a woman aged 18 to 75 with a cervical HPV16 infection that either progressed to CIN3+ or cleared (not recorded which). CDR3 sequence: CASSPPGYSNQPQHF. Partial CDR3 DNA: TGTGCCAGCAGTCCCCCAGGCTATAGCAATCAGCCC.